This T cell receptor (beta chain) was sequenced in a study of T cell repertoires in cytomegalovirus infection. TCRdb re-analysed the reads in MiXCR, keeping a single row per CDR3 protein. Here the sample spans about 700,000 distinct CDR3 sequences, around 30% being singletons. The V gene's germline CDR1 is LNHDA and CDR2 SQIVND (reference sequence). V was cut by 7 bases and J by 2 bases, with 11 bases left in between. This CDR3 spans 13 amino acids. A word on this clonotype: The antigen is unknown.

Study observations and caveats: Cumulative public TCR beta family frequency identified CMV carriers with the relevant HLA.

The genes are TRBV19 and TRBJ1-2; no firm D call. This TCR derives from a human donor in good health (CMV status not recorded). Some clones in this sample may be carry-over from other donors' samples. The sequenced sample was cultured PBMCs, obtained from culture after CMV antigen stimulation. The CDR3 bases are TGTGCCAGTAAAATTTCAGGAAACTATGGCTACACCTTC. Its protein product is CASKISGNYGYTF.